One sample yielded the 13 T cell receptor beta chains listed below, sequenced in a study of T cell responses to AZD1222 COVID-19 vaccine. Assay used: immunoSEQ multiplex PCR; TCRdb lists only in-frame clones, some missing. The data show some 99,000 clones, about 88% seen once. The starting material was peripheral blood, obtained on day 0 of AZD1222 vaccination. The receptors stem from an adult in good health.

This chain connects TRBV29-1 to TRBJ1-2; 8 positions match TRBD1. Unmatched junction bases numbered 6, after V lost 1 base and J lost 5 bases. The V gene's germline CDR1 is SQVTM and CDR2 ANQGSEA. The CDR3 has 14 residues. The chain's CDR3 is CSVEGTGIGYGYTF. The CDR3 DNA reads TGCAGCGTTGAAGGGACAGGGATAGGGTATGGCTACACCTTC.

This chain joins TRBV2 and TRBJ1-5; TRBD1 matches 9 bases. V was pared by 8 bases and J by 2 bases, with 7 bases of the junction left unmatched. CDR3 length equals 15 residues. Germline V gene data show CDR1 as SNHLY and CDR2 as FYNNEI. This CDR3 is CASGTGGPGNQPQHF. CDR3 bases: TGTGCCAGCGGTACAGGGGGCCCTGGCAATCAGCCCCAGCATTTT.

The V gene is TRBV28, the J gene TRBJ1-1; D is unresolved. V gave up 7 bases and J gave up 1 base, with 16 bases separating them. Germline V gives CDR1 MDHEN, CDR2 SYDVKM. There are 15 residues in the CDR3. CDR3 DNA: TGTGCCAGCACAGACGTCCTCATCCGGAACACTGAAGCTTTCTTT. It codes for CASTDVLIRNTEAFF.

The chain carries TRBV25-1 and TRBJ1-2; D possibly corresponds to TRBD1 (6 bases). Trimming removed 3 bases from V and 7 bases from J, with 15 bases in between. Germline lookup yields CDR1 MGHDK and CDR2 SYGVNS. This CDR3 is built from 14 residues. The CDR3 protein is CASSDRGIGPGYTF. Here the CDR3 DNA reads TGTGCCAGCAGTGACAGGGGTATTGGTCCTGGCTACACCTTC.

This chain uses TRBV7-9 with TRBJ1-3; D is unresolved. The CDR3 loop spans 15 amino acids. V lost 4 bases to trimming and J lost 0 bases, with 10 bases between them. The germline V gene encodes CDR1 SEHNR and CDR2 FQNEAQ (reference sequence). The CDR3 here is CASSSTVVSGNTIYF. CDR3 DNA: TGTGCCAGCAGCTCGACGGTCGTCTCTGGAAACACCATATATTTT.

This chain joins TRBV12-3 or TRBV12-4 and TRBJ1-3; D ambiguous. There are 12 residues in the CDR3. Trimming stripped 3 bases from V and 4 bases from J, with 4 bases between. CDR3 DNA: TGTGCCAGCAGTTTGAGGGGAAACACCATATATTTT. Its protein product is CASSLRGNTIYF.

The chain has TRBV12-5 and TRBJ2-2; either TRBD1 or TRBD2 may supply D (5 bases each). V dropped 0 bases and J dropped 1 base, with 15 bases sitting between them. CDR1 and CDR2 (germline): LGHNT, FRNRAP. CDR3 length: 18 amino acids. The CDR3 reads CASGLVLGDGENTGELFF. The CDR3 bases are TGTGCTAGTGGTTTGGTATTGGGGGACGGCGAGAACACCGGGGAGCTGTTTTTT. The whole variable domain, filled in from reference TRBV12-5 and TRBJ2-2, reads DARVTQTPRHKVTEMGQEVTMRCQPILGHNTVFWYRQTMMQGLELLAYFRNRAPLDDSGMPKDRFSAEMPDATLATLKIQPSEPRDSAVYFCASGLVLGDGENTGELFFGEGSRLTVL.

This clone appeared once. V and J are TRBV13 and TRBJ1-3, with 8 bases identical to TRBD1. V was clipped by 5 bases and J by 4 bases; unmatched bases: 10. The CDR3 has 16 amino acids. Germline CDR1 and CDR2: PRHDT and FYEKMQ (reference sequence). CDR3 protein: CASSTRTGISGNTIYF. The CDR3 DNA sequence: TGTGCCAGCAGCACCCGGACAGGGATATCGGGAAACACCATATATTTT.

J is TRBJ1-6 and V is TRBV6-5; TRBD1 might be the D (5 bases). The CDR3 length is 15 residues. Germline CDR1 MNHEY, CDR2 SVGAGI. V was clipped by 5 bases and J by 5 bases, with 13 bases between them. The CDR3 loop reads CASSTSGPNNSPLHF. Written as DNA, the CDR3 is TGTGCCAGCAGTACATCAGGGCCAAATAATTCACCCCTCCACTTT.

This clone was picked up a small number of times. The same CDR3 also results from other DNA sequences found in this sample. J is TRBJ1-5 and V is TRBV9; 7 bases agree with TRBD1. V lost 0 bases and J lost 7; bases outside the gene matches: 4. The CDR3 is 14 residues long. CDR1 is SGDLS and CDR2 is YYNGEE in the germline V gene. CDR3 coding DNA: TGTGCCAGCAGCGTAGAAGGGGGCGTGCAGCCCCAGCATTTT. The encoded protein is CASSVEGGVQPQHF.

The chain joins TRBV30 to TRBJ1-1; TRBD1 agrees at 8 bases. Trimming cost V 2 bases and J 4 bases; bases outside gene matches: 3. Germline values: CDR1 GTSNPN, CDR2 SVGIG (reference sequence). The CDR3 runs to 13 residues. The CDR3 sequence: CAWSSTGATEAFF. For the CDR3, the DNA is TGTGCCTGGAGTTCGACAGGGGCCACTGAAGCTTTCTTT. Supplemented by reference TRBV30 and TRBJ1-1, the full variable domain reads SQTIHQWPATLVQPVGSPLSLECTVEGTSNPNLYWYRQAAGRGLQLLFYSVGIGQISSEVPQNLSASRPQDRQFILSSKKLLLSDSGFYLCAWSSTGATEAFFGQGTRLTVV.

This chain connects TRBV4-2 to TRBJ2-1; weak D call: TRBD1 (6 bases). V dropped 0 bases and J dropped 5 bases, with 11 bases sitting between them. The CDR3 contains 15 residues. Germline CDR1 reads LGHNA; CDR2 reads YNFKEQ. CDR3 loop: CASSQDRDNHNEQFF. The CDR3 coding sequence is TGTGCCAGCAGCCAAGATCGGGACAACCACAATGAGCAGTTCTTC.

The chain links TRBV29-1 to TRBJ2-2, with 9 bases that match TRBD1. After removal of 3 bases from V and 4 bases from J, the junction contained 9 bases not matched to a gene. This CDR3 region has 16 residues. Looked up from germline, CDR1 is SQVTM and CDR2 is ANQGSEA. CDR3: CSVDKTGTGTTGELFF. The CDR3 DNA reads TGCAGCGTTGATAAGACCGGGACAGGGACCACCGGGGAGCTGTTTTTT.